This T cell receptor beta chain came from a study of shared clonotypes between healthy human individuals. As for the study in general: Three CD4 naive, three CD4 memory, two CD8 naive and one CD8 memory plate were used per donor.

Terminally differentiated effector memory CD45RA+ cells were left out of the naive CD8 fraction, which was CD45RO-negative and positively selected for CCR7. Germline V CDR1 and CDR2: SGHRS, YFSETQ. The CDR3 sequence is 14 residues long. Between the trimmed V and J ends, which lost 3 bases and 0 bases, there was a span of 10 bases. Worth noting for this clone: Other DNA sequences in the same sample also yield this CDR3.

Here immunoSEQ multiplex PCR was the method, and the copy in TCRdb shows in-frame clones only, minus some. The sample shows around 2,000,000 clones, about 95% of them seen only once. The chain uses TRBV5-1 and TRBJ2-7; no clear D. The receptor comes from a man aged 18 to 29 in good health. The source material was naive CD8+ T cells sorted from blood. CDR3 residues: CASSWTESSYEQYF. The DNA of the CDR3 is TGCGCCAGCAGCTGGACCGAAAGCTCCTACGAGCAGTACTTC.